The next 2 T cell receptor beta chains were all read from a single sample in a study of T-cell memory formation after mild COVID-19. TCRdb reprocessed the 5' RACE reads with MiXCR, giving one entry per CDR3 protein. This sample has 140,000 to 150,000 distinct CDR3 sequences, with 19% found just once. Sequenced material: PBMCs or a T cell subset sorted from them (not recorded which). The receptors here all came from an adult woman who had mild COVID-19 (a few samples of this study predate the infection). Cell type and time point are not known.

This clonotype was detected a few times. For the CDR3, the DNA is TGTGCCAGCAGCTTCGTTCACATTCAGTACTTC. Translation: CASSFVHIQYF. This chain connects TRBV7-3 to TRBJ2-4; D is undetermined. CDR3 size: 11 residues. From germline, CDR1 is SGHTA and CDR2 FQGTGA. Trimming removed 3 bases from V and 8 bases from J, with 5 bases in between. The full variable domain, its missing parts supplied by reference TRBV7-3 and TRBJ2-4, is GAGVSQTPSNKVTEKGKYVELRCDPISGHTALYWYRQSLGQGPEFLIYFQGTGAADDSGLPNDRFFAVRPEGSVSTLKIQRTERGDSAVYLCASSFVHIQYFGAGTRLSVL.

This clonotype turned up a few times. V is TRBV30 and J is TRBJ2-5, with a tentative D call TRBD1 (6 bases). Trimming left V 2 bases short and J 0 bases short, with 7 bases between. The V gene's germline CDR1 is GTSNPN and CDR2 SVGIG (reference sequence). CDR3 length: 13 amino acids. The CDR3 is CAWSRGYQETQYF. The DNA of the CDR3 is TGTGCCTGGAGTAGGGGGTACCAAGAGACCCAGTACTTC.